Each of the 28 T cell receptor beta chains below was sequenced from the same sample in a study of identical twins. Each CDR3 protein is one row after TCRdb ran MiXCR on the 5' RACE reads. The sample includes 250,000 to 350,000 distinct CDR3 sequences, under 9.5% seen only once; the top ten take roughly 2.1%. The sample was also reused in another study, on yellow fever vaccine responses in identical twins.

The material sequenced was memory (CD45RO+) T cells sorted from blood. All receptors derive from a woman in her late teens or twenties in good health.

This clonotype has ten or more counts. Here the CDR3 DNA reads TGCAGCGTTGAAAGGGCCGCTGAGGGCGAGCAGTACTTC. It is translated as CSVERAAEGEQYF. The rearrangement links TRBV29-1 to TRBJ2-7; perhaps TRBD2 as D (5 bases). CDR3 size: 13 residues. Germline assignment: CDR1 SQVTM and CDR2 ANQGSEA. Between the trimmed V and J ends, which lost 2 bases and 6 bases, there was a span of 14 bases.

This clonotype was recorded at least ten times. This chain joins TRBV5-1 and TRBJ2-1; 9 bases map to TRBD1. CDR3 length: 12 amino acids. Germline lookup yields CDR1 SGHRS and CDR2 YFSETQ. V lost 7 bases and J lost 7; bases outside the gene matches: 3. CDR3 sequence: CASWDRENEQFF. DNA for the CDR3: TGCGCCAGCTGGGACAGGGAGAATGAGCAGTTCTTC. The full variable domain, in which reference TRBV5-1 and TRBJ2-1 provide the parts outside the CDR3, is KAGVTQTPRYLIKTRGQQVTLSCSPISGHRSVSWYQQTPGQGLQFLFEYFSETQRNKGNFPGRFSGRQFSNSRSEMNVSTLELGDSALYLCASWDRENEQFFGPGTRLTVL.

The chain has TRBV2 and TRBJ2-6; D gene ambiguous. V gave up 11 bases and J gave up 2 bases, with 13 bases separating them. Germline lookup yields CDR1 SNHLY and CDR2 FYNNEI. The CDR3 covers 14 residues. The CDR3 nucleotides read TGTGCCTTCGAAGGGCGAACTGGGGCCAACGTCCTGACTTTC. Protein product: CAFEGRTGANVLTF.

The chain joins TRBV7-6 to TRBJ2-1; TRBD2 matches at 7 bases. J lost 4 bases, V lost 5 bases, and 2 bases had no gene match. This CDR3 spans 13 amino acids. The germline gives CDR1 SGHVS, CDR2 FNYEAQ. CDR3 sequence: CASSGGGYNEQFF. The CDR3 DNA sequence: TGTGCCAGCAGCGGGGGGGGTTACAATGAGCAGTTCTTC.

In its sample, this clonotype was seen a few times. The chain links TRBV6-5 to TRBJ2-1; 12 bases fit TRBD2. Germline V gives CDR1 MNHEY, CDR2 SVGAGI. This CDR3 is built from 17 residues. Trimming took 2 bases from V and 7 from J; bases not matched to a gene: 9. The CDR3 loop is CASSYEGLAGGRNEQFF. CDR3 sequence (DNA): TGTGCCAGCAGTTACGAGGGTCTAGCGGGGGGGCGGAATGAGCAGTTCTTC.

Ten or more counts support this clonotype. The rearrangement links TRBV25-1 to TRBJ1-1; 8 bases map to TRBD1. V was pared by 3 bases and J by 1 base, with 4 bases of the junction left unmatched. The CDR3 consists of 15 residues. Germline CDR1 MGHDK, CDR2 SYGVNS. CDR3 residues: CASSDSDRGNTEAFF. CDR3 DNA: TGTGCCAGCAGTGACTCAGACAGGGGGAACACTGAAGCTTTCTTT.

In this sample, this clonotype turned up a few times. This chain connects TRBV6-4 to TRBJ2-1; the match to TRBD2 covers 7 bases. In germline, CDR1 is MRHNA, CDR2 SNTAGT. The junction had 9 bases not matched to a gene; V was cut back by 4 bases and J by 6 bases. The CDR3 runs to 15 residues. The CDR3 protein is CASSAGGDSPNEQFF. The CDR3 nucleotides read TGTGCCAGCAGTGCGGGGGGTGATAGCCCCAATGAGCAGTTCTTC.

This clonotype was observed a few times. The V gene is TRBV6-2 or TRBV6-3, the J gene TRBJ2-7, with 9 nucleotides matching TRBD2. The CDR3 consists of 20 residues. Germline trimming cut 2 bases from V and 3 bases from J; bases unmatched to any gene: 20. In germline, CDR1 is MNHEY, CDR2 SVGEGT. This CDR3 reads CASSYKSYMGLATFGYEQYF. Here the CDR3 DNA reads TGTGCCAGCAGTTACAAGTCTTATATGGGACTAGCTACTTTTGGCTACGAGCAGTACTTC.

This clonotype was seen a handful of times. This chain connects TRBV3-1 to TRBJ2-7, with 10 bases matching TRBD2. Germline CDR1 and CDR2: LGHDT and YNNKEL (reference sequence). This CDR3 contains 14 residues. After removal of 8 bases from V and 6 bases from J, the junction contained 10 bases not matched to a gene. Written as DNA, the CDR3 is TGTGCCAGCTGTCAGCGGGAGGGCCGGGCCGAGCAGTACTTC. It is translated as CASCQREGRAEQYF.

This clonotype was recorded many times. The chain couples TRBV11-2 to TRBJ2-3, with D perhaps TRBD1 (6 bases). CDR1 SGHAT and CDR2 FQNNGV come from the germline V gene. The CDR3 totals 15 residues. Trimming left V 4 bases short and J 3 bases short, with 14 bases between. The CDR3 sequence is CASSSMTGMTDTQYF. For the CDR3, the DNA is TGTGCCAGCAGCTCCATGACAGGAATGACAGATACGCAGTATTTT.

This sequence joins TRBV25-1 and TRBJ1-1; tentatively, D is TRBD1 (6 bases). V was trimmed by 0 bases and J by 5 bases, leaving 16 bases between them. This CDR3 has 16 amino acids. CDR1 and CDR2 (germline): MGHDK, SYGVNS. CDR3 in DNA: TGTGCCAGCAGTGAATATAAGGGCCAGGGGAGGACTGAAGCTTTCTTT. Amino acid sequence: CASSEYKGQGRTEAFF.

J is TRBJ2-7 and V is TRBV5-1, with 7 bases fitting TRBD1. Per the germline V gene, CDR1 is SGHRS and CDR2 is YFSETQ. V trimming: 4 bases; J trimming: 0 bases; junction bases outside the gene matches: 4. The length of the CDR3 is 14 residues. The CDR3 DNA sequence: TGCGCCAGCAGCAGGGACAGTGACTCCTACGAGCAGTACTTC. It is translated as CASSRDSDSYEQYF.

This clonotype was counted a few times. The J gene is TRBJ2-5, the V gene TRBV27; possibly TRBD2 for D (5 bases). CDR1 and CDR2 from the germline V gene are MNHEY and SMNVEV (reference sequence). CDR3 length: 13 amino acids. The germline V and J ends were trimmed by 3 bases and 2 bases, with 7 bases remaining between them. CDR3 in DNA: TGTGCCAGCAGTTTTAGCGCACAAGAGACCCAGTACTTC. Protein: CASSFSAQETQYF.

The V and J genes are TRBV28 and TRBJ2-2; D not certain. The CDR3 consists of 14 residues. Trimming cost V 2 bases and J 6 bases, with 10 bases left between them. Germline V gene lookup returns CDR1 MDHEN and CDR2 SYDVKM. CDR3 sequence: CASSLTRLPGELFF. The CDR3 nucleotides are TGTGCCAGCAGTTTAACCCGTCTGCCCGGGGAGCTGTTTTTT.

DNA of the CDR3: TGTGCCAGCAGTGAACTAGCGGGAGGGTCCAATGAGCAGTTCTTC. Translated, it gives CASSELAGGSNEQFF. The chain combines TRBV6-1 with TRBJ2-1; TRBD2 matches 12 bases. Germline CDR1 is MNHNS and CDR2 is SASEGT. After removal of 2 bases from V and 6 bases from J, the junction contained 2 bases not matched to a gene. This CDR3 is 15 amino acids long.

In its sample, this clonotype was seen a few times. The chain joins TRBV10-3 to TRBJ1-2; the D is unclear. Per germline, CDR1 ENHRY and CDR2 SYGVKD. The V gene lost 6 bases and the J gene lost 8 bases, with 22 bases spanning the gap. The CDR3 consists of 15 residues. The chain's CDR3 is CAIRPGLQVSLGYTF. CDR3 DNA: TGTGCCATCAGACCGGGTCTTCAAGTATCTCTGGGCTACACCTTC.

Concerning this clonotype itself: The junction shows a germline mismatch at one end, possibly a read error. V is TRBV6-1 and J is TRBJ1-2, with 9 positions matching TRBD1. This CDR3 spans 13 amino acids. Germline V gene data show CDR1 as MNHNS and CDR2 as SASEGT. The CDR3 nucleotides are TGTGCCAGCAGCCCCGGACAGGGGAGAACATCAGTCTTC. Its translation: CASSPGQGRTSVF.

This clonotype was counted ten times or more. The chain has TRBV12-3 or TRBV12-4 and TRBJ1-1, with 10 bases fitting TRBD1. The CDR3 consists of 13 residues. Unmatched junction bases numbered 3, after V lost 7 bases and J lost 4 bases. The CDR3, as DNA: TGTGCCAGCACCGGGACAGGGGTCACTGAAGCTTTCTTT. It translates to CASTGTGVTEAFF.

This clonotype was detected once. The CDR3 carries no conserved terminal phenylalanine or tryptophan, so it likely arises from a read error. The rearrangement uses TRBV4-1 and TRBJ2-3; D call uncertain. This CDR3 has 14 residues. The V end lost 2 bases, the J end lost 6 bases, and 12 bases lay between the germline ends. Germline lookup yields CDR1 MGHRA and CDR2 YSYEKL. The CDR3 DNA sequence: TGCGCCAGCAGCCAAAGGGCCACTCAGGATACGCAGTATTTG. This gives the protein CASSQRATQDTQYL.

This clonotype showed up just a few times. The chain has TRBV20-1 and TRBJ2-1; 8 bases agree with TRBD2. The V gene end was trimmed by 3 bases and the J gene end by 0 bases; junction bases not matched to a gene: 4. Germline V CDR1 and CDR2: DFQATT, SNEGSKA (reference sequence). The CDR3 is 15 residues long. CDR3 residues: CSASEAGGSYNEQFF. The CDR3 DNA sequence: TGCAGTGCTAGTGAGGCGGGAGGCTCCTACAATGAGCAGTTCTTC.

This clonotype was seen a few times. The gene calls are TRBV11-2 and TRBJ2-5; TRBD1 matches 9 bases. This CDR3 contains 17 residues. Germline CDR1 is SGHAT and CDR2 is FQNNGV. The J segment lost 4 bases and the V segment lost 4 bases, leaving 13 bases of the junction unmatched. In nucleotides, the CDR3 is TGTGCCAGCAGCTCCACCTTCGGGACAGGGTTGGGAGAGACCCAGTACTTC. This gives the protein CASSSTFGTGLGETQYF.

The rearrangement links TRBV2 to TRBJ2-1; D is perhaps TRBD1 or TRBD2 (6 bases each). Germline V CDR1 and CDR2: SNHLY, FYNNEI. V shed 2 bases and J shed 10 bases, with 9 bases lying between them. This CDR3 contains 12 residues. This chain's CDR3 is CASSERGHEQFF. The CDR3 DNA sequence: TGTGCCAGCAGTGAACGGGGGCACGAGCAGTTCTTC.

This chain joins TRBV6-1 and TRBJ2-7; a possible D gene is TRBD1 (5 bases). Germline CDR1 MNHNS, CDR2 SASEGT. Trimming cost V 9 bases and J 0 bases, with 15 bases left between them. The CDR3 is 14 amino acids. This chain's CDR3 is CASRGGRYSYEQYV. CDR3 coding DNA: TGTGCCAGTAGGGGCGGAAGATACTCCTACGAGCAGTACGTC.

A few counts support this clonotype. The chain joins TRBV7-3 to TRBJ1-1; possible D gene TRBD1, 6 bases. Trimming took off 8 bases at V and 4 bases at J, with 17 bases between the two ends. CDR1 is SGHTA, CDR2 FQGTGA, per germline. CDR3 size: 14 residues. The CDR3 loop reads CASGTGTPPTEAFF. CDR3 nucleotide sequence: TGTGCCAGCGGTACCGGGACACCTCCCACTGAAGCTTTCTTT.

This clonotype turned up a few times. The chain links TRBV7-3 to TRBJ2-1; D call uncertain. The V and J ends lost 6 bases and 9 bases respectively, with 9 bases between them. Germline V gives CDR1 SGHTA, CDR2 FQGTGA. This CDR3 spans 11 amino acids. Here the CDR3 reads CASRDPTEQFF. As DNA, the CDR3 is TGTGCCAGCAGAGATCCCACTGAGCAGTTCTTC.

This clonotype was detected many times. The chain links TRBV28 to TRBJ1-6; D is possibly TRBD1 (5 bases). CDR1 is MDHEN, CDR2 SYDVKM, per germline. V was clipped by 6 bases and J by 0 bases, with 15 bases between them. This CDR3 comprises 17 residues. The CDR3: CASSTWGRSSYNSPLHF. The CDR3 DNA reads TGTGCCAGCAGCACATGGGGCAGGAGCTCCTATAATTCACCCCTCCACTTT.

The genes are TRBV10-3 and TRBJ2-3; 7 bases map to TRBD1. The CDR3 spans 15 residues. Germline CDR1 is ENHRY and CDR2 is SYGVKD. V shed 0 bases and J 5 bases; nucleotides not matched to a gene: 5. CDR3 sequence (DNA): TGTGCCATCAGTGAGTCGAGACAGGGCCAAGATACGCAGTATTTT. It specifies CAISESRQGQDTQYF.

This chain joins TRBV20-1 and TRBJ2-7, with 9 bases fitting TRBD1. The V segment lost 3 bases and the J segment 3 bases; nucleotides outside the gene matches: 6. Germline-derived CDR1 and CDR2 are DFQATT and SNEGSKA (reference sequence). CDR3 length: 14 amino acids. The CDR3 bases are TGCAGTGCTAGTTCCGACAGGGGGGTCTACGAGCAGTACTTC. As protein: CSASSDRGVYEQYF.